This TCR beta chain was found in a study of response to subunit inactivated influenza vaccine. TCRdb ran MiXCR on the RT-PCR reads and lists one entry per CDR3 protein. The sample carries hundreds of thousands of distinct CDR3 sequences, 15% to 18% recorded once. Whole-study findings and limits: With each seasonal influenza vaccination, the authors suggested, few new T cells are recruited.

J lost 8 bases, V lost 5 bases, and 6 bases had no gene match. The CDR3 is 12 residues long. CDR1 and CDR2 from the germline V gene are SGHKS and YYEKEE (reference sequence). Comments on this clonotype: Its antigen is still unknown.

Sequences were derived from PBMCs from blood, sampled 11 to 12 days after vaccination. This clonotype was sampled from a man aged 50 to 60 who received an inactivated influenza vaccine. The chain employs TRBV5-5 and TRBJ1-1; 7 nucleotides align to TRBD1. CDR3 coding DNA: TGTGCCAGCAGGGGACAGCGATCCGAAGCTTTCTTT. Its translation is CASRGQRSEAFF.